This TCR beta chain was sequenced during a study of blood T cell repertoires in COVID-19. The table lists this clone with a count of one. TCRdb keeps only in-frame clones here, not all; method: immunoSEQ multiplex PCR. Altogether a few hundred thousand clones are present, approximately 86% being singletons, with the ten largest covering roughly a tenth. This CDR3 is 12 amino acids long. The trim removed 3 bases at V and 8 bases at J, leaving 2 bases unmatched. CDR1 and CDR2 from the germline V gene are SGHRS and YFSETQ. Sequencing input: peripheral blood. The V gene is TRBV5-1, the J gene TRBJ2-1, with 7 bases matching TRBD2. This clonotype originated in a woman aged 45-65 years with COVID-19, enrolled during active disease. CDR3 sequence: CASSWGGYEQFF. CDR3 bases: TGCGCCAGCAGCTGGGGAGGGTATGAGCAGTTCTTC.